This T cell receptor (beta chain) derives from a study of cytomegalovirus exposure and HLA in healthy donors. Study overall: It was reported in a later analysis that the roughly 120 validation repertoires used the same platform as the roughly 700 first-cohort repertoires.

The CDR3 contains 14 residues. Germline lookup yields CDR1 MNHNY and CDR2 SVGAGI (reference sequence). V gave up 6 bases and J gave up 6 bases; unmatched junction bases: 8. Profiling relied on immunoSEQ multiplex PCR, and the TCRdb table lists in-frame clones only, not all of them. The sample lists about 340,000 clones, roughly 85% occurring once. Details on this clone: Its target is unknown.

Study results and caveats: Across donors, most TCRs were seen rarely, yet some public ones were widespread. The authors listed about 170 TCR beta chains as cytomegalovirus-associated.

V usage is TRBV6-6 and J usage is TRBJ2-1, with 7 positions matching TRBD1. The sample was PBMCs. The receptor comes from a young woman in good health and CMV-seronegative. Here the CDR3 DNA reads TGTGCCAGCAGGAATGACAGGGAGAGCAATGAGCAGTTCTTC. This translates into CASRNDRESNEQFF.